This TCR beta chain was identified in a study of technical replicates of blood from a few donors (dated by TCRdb to the late 2010s). Regarding this clone: The specificity of this receptor is unknown. One base away there is no much larger clone; base qualities are not given.

Counted from cysteine to phenylalanine, this CDR3 has 17 amino acids. The kept DNA is CDR3 alone, 51 bases in frame from the first base. Trimming at the junction amounts to 5 bases on V and 4 bases on J, and the germline ends lie 21 bases apart. The germline V gene specifies SGHTA as CDR1 and FQGNSA as CDR2. The library was generated by the immunoSEQ multiplex PCR assay. What TCRdb holds here is the immuneACCESS table cut down to in-frame rearrangements. Part of the clones is not present; checked against another copy, under half of the missing clones reflect an unresolved V gene, and the others are unexplained. Recorded for this sample are tens of thousands of clones; over 80% of them occurred a single time. The ten largest clones represent 0.42% of the sample.

Sequenced: T cells isolated from PBMCs. The sequence is built from TRBV7-2 and TRBJ1-3; perhaps TRBD1 is the D gene, with 6 bases matching. The sequence came from a human donor in good health. The CDR3 reads as follows: CASSLLLRGARGNTIYF. The DNA sequence reads TGTGCCAGCAGCCTCCTCCTGCGGGGGGCAAGAGGAAACACCATATATTTT.